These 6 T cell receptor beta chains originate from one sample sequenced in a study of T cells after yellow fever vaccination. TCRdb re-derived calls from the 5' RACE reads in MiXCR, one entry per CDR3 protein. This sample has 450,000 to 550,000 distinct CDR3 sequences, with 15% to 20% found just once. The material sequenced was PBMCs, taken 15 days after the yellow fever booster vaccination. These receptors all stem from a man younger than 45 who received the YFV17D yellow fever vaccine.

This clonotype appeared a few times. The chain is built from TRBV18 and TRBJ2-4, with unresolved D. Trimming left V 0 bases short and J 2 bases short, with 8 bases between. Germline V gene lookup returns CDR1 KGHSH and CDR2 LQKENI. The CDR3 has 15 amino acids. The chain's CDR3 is CASSPPEKTKNIQYF. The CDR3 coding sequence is TGTGCCAGCTCACCACCAGAGAAGACCAAAAACATTCAGTACTTC.

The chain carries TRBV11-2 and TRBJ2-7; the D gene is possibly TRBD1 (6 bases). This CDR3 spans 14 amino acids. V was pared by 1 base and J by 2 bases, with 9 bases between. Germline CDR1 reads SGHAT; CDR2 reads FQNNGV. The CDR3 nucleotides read TGTGCCAGCAGCTTAGTCTGGGGGCCCTACGAGCAGTACTTC. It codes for CASSLVWGPYEQYF.

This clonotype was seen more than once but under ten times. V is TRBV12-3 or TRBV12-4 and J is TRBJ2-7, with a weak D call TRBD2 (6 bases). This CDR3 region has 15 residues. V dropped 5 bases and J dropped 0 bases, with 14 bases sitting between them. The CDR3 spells CASSPGTRSSYEQYF. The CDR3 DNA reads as TGTGCCAGCAGTCCCGGGACTCGGAGCTCCTACGAGCAGTACTTC.

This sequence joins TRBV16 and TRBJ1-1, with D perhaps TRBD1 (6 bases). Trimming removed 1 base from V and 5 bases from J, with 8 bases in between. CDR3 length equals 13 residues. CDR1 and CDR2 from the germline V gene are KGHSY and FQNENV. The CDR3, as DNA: TGTGCCAGCAGCCAATTACAGGGAACTGAAGCTTTCTTT. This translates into CASSQLQGTEAFF.

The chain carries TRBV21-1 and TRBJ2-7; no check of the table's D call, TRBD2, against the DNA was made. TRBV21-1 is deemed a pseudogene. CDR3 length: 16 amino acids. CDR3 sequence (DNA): TGTGCCAGCAGCAAAGTGGGGTCACTAGTTGGGTACGAGCAGTACTTC. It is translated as CASSKVGSLVGYEQYF.

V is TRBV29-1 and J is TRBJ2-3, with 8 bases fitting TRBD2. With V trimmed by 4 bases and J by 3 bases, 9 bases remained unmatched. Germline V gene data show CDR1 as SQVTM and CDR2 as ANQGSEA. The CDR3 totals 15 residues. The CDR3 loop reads CSVGAASGRTDTQYF. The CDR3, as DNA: TGCAGCGTTGGGGCGGCTAGCGGGCGTACAGATACGCAGTATTTT.